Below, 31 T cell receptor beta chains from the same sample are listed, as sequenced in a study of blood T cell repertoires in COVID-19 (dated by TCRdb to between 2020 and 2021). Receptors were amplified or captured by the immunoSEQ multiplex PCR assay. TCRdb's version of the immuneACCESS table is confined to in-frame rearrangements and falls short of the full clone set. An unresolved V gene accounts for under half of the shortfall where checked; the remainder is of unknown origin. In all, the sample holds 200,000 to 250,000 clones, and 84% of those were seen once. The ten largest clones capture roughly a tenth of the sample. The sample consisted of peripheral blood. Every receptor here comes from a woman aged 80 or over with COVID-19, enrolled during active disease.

The chain's CDR3 is CASKDSLSYNEQFF. CDR3 DNA: TGCGCCAGCAAGGACAGTTTATCCTACAATGAGCAGTTCTTC. The rearrangement uses TRBV5-1 and TRBJ2-1, with a weak D call TRBD1 (6 bases). Germline lookup yields CDR1 SGHRS and CDR2 YFSETQ. CDR3 length: 14 amino acids. V was clipped by 6 bases and J by 1 base, with 11 bases between them.

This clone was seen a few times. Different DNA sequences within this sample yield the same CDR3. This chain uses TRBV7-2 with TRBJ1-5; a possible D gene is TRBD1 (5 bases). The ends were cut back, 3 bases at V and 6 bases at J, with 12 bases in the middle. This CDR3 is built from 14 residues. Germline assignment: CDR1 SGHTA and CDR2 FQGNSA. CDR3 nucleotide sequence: TGTGCCAGCAGCTTCGGGGGGGGAGGTCAGCCCCAGCATTTT. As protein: CASSFGGGGQPQHF.

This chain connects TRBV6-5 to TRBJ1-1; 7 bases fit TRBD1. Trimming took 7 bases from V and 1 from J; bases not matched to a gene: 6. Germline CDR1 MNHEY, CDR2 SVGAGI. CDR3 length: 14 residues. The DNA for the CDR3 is TGTGCCAGCACCCTGGGGACAGAGAACACTGAAGCTTTCTTT. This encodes CASTLGTENTEAFF.

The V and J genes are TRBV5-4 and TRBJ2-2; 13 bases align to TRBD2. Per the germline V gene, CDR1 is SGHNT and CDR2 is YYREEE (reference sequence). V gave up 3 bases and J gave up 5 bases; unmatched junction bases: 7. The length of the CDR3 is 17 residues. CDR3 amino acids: CASSSGLAGRDTGELFF. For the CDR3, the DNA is TGTGCCAGCAGCTCGGGACTAGCGGGGAGGGATACCGGGGAGCTGTTTTTT.

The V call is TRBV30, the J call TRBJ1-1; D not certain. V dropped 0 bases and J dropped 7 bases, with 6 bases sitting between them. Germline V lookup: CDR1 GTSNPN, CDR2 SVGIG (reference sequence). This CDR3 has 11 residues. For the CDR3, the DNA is TGTGCCTGGAGTGTACGAGGTGAAGCTTTCTTT. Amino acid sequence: CAWSVRGEAFF.

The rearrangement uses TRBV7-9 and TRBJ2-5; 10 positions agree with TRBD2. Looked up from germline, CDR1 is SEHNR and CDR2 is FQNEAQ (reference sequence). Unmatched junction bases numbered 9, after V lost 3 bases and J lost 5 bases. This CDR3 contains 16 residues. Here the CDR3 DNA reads TGTGCCAGCAGCTTCCGGACTAGCGGCCATGGGGAGACCCAGTACTTC. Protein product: CASSFRTSGHGETQYF.

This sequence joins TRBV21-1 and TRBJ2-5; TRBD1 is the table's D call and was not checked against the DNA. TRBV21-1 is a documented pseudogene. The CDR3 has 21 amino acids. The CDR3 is CASSNRYTDRVIRQCEETQYF. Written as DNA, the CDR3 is TGTGCCAGCAGCAACCGTTATACAGACAGGGTCATTCGCCAATGCGAAGAGACCCAGTACTTC.

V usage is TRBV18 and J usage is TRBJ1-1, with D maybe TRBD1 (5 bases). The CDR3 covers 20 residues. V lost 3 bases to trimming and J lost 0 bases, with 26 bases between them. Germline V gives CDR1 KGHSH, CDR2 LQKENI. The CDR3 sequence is CASSPIVQPTVALMNTEAFF. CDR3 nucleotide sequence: TGTGCCAGCTCACCCATTGTCCAGCCGACAGTAGCTCTCATGAACACTGAAGCTTTCTTT.

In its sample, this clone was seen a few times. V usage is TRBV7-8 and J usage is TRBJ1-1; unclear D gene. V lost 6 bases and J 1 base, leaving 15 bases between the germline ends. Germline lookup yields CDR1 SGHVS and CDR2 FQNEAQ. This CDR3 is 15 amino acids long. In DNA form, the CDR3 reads TGTGCCAGCAGACCCGCCTGGAGGGCGAACACTGAAGCTTTCTTT. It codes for CASRPAWRANTEAFF.

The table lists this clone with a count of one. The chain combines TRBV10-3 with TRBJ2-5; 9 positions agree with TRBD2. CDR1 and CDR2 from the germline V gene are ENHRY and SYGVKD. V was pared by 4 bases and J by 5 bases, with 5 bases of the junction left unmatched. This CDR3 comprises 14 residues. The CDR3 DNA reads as TGTGCCATCAGTGGGTTAGCGGGGGTGGAGACCCAGTACTTC. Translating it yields CAISGLAGVETQYF.

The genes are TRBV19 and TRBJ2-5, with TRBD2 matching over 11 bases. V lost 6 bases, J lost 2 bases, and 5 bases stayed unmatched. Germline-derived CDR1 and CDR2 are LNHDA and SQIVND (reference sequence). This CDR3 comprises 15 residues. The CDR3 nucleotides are TGTGCCAGTAGGCTAGCGGGGGGCCGACAAGAGACCCAGTACTTC. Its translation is CASRLAGGRQETQYF.

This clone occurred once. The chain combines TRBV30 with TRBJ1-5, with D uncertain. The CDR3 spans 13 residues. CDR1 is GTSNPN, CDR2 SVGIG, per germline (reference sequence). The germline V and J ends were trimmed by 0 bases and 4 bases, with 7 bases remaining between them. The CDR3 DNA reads TGTGCCTGGAGTGTACAGTCGAATCAGCCCCAGCATTTT. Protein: CAWSVQSNQPQHF.

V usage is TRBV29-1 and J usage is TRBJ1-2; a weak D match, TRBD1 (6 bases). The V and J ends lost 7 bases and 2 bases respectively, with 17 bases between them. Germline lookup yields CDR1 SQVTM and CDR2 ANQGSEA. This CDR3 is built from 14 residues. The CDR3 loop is CSGGASGGNYGYTF. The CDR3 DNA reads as TGCAGCGGGGGGGCAAGTGGAGGGAACTATGGCTACACCTTC.

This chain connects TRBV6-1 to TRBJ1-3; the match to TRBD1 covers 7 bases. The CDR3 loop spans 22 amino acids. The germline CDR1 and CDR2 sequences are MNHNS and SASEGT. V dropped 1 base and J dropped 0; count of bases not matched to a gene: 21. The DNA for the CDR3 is TGTGCCAGCAGTGAAGGCCTGTGGTATAGACAGGGATCGGAGAGCTCTGGAAACACCATATATTTT. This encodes CASSEGLWYRQGSESSGNTIYF.

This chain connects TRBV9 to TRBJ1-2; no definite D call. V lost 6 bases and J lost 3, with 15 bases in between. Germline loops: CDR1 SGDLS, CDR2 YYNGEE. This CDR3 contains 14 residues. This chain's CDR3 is CASTAGSGYYGYTF. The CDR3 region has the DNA TGTGCCAGCACCGCGGGGTCGGGGTACTATGGCTACACCTTC.

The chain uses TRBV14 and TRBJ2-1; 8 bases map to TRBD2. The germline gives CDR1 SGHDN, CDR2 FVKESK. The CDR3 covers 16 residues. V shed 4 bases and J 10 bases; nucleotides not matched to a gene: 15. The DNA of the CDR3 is TGTGCCAGCAGCCGAGGGGGGGTAGCGGGGCCGCCGGAGCAGTTCTTC. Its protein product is CASSRGGVAGPPEQFF.

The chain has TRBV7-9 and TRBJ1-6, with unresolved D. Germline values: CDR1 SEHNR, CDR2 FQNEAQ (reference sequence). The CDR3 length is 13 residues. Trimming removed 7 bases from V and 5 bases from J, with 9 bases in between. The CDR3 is CASTFTDNSPLHF. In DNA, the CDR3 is TGTGCCAGCACCTTTACGGATAATTCACCCCTCCACTTT.

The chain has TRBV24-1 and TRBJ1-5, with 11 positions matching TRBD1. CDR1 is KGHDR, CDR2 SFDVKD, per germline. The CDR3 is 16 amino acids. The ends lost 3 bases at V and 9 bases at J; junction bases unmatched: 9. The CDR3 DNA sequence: TGTGCCACCAGTGATCGCGCGGGGACAGGGGGTTTGCCCCAGCATTTT. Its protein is CATSDRAGTGGLPQHF.

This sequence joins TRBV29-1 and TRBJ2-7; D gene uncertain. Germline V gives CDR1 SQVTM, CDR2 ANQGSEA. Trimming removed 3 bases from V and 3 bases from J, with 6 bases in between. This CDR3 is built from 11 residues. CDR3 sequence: CSVDSGYEQYV. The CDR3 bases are TGCAGCGTTGATTCAGGCTACGAGCAGTACGTC.

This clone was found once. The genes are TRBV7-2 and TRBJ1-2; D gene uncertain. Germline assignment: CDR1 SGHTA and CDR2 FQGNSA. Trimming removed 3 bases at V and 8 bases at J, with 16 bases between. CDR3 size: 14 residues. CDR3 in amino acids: CASSLDSVIGGYTF. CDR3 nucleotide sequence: TGTGCCAGCAGCTTGGACTCAGTAATCGGGGGCTACACCTTC.

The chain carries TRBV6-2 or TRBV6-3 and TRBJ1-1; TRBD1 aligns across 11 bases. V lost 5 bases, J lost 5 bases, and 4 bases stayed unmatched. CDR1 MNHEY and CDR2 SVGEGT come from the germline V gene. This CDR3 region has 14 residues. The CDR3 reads CASSPGQGGTEAFF. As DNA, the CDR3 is TGTGCCAGCAGTCCGGGACAGGGGGGTACTGAAGCTTTCTTT.

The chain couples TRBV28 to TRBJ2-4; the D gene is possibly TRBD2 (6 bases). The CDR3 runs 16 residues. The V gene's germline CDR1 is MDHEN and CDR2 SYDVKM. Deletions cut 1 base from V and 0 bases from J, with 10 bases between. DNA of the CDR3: TGTGCCAGCAGTTTATCGGGGGACCTAGCCAAAAACATTCAGTACTTC. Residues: CASSLSGDLAKNIQYF.

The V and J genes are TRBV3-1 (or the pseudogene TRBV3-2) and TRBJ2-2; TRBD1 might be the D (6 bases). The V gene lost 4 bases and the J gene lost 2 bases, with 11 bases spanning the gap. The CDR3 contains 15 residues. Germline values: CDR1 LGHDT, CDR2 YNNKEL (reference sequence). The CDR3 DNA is TGTGCCAGCAGCCCCCTACAGGGAAACACCGGGGAGCTGTTTTTT. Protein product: CASSPLQGNTGELFF.

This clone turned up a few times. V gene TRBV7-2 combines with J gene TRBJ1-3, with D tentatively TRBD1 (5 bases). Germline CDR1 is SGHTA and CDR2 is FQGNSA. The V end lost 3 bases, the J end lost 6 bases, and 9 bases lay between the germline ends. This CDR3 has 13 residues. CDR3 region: CASSFAGSNTIYF. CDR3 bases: TGTGCCAGCAGCTTCGCAGGGTCAAACACCATATATTTT.

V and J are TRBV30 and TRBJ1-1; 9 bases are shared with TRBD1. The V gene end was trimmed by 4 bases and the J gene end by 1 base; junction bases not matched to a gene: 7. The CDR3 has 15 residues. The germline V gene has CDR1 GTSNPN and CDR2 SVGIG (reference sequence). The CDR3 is CAWNRAGQGNTEAFF. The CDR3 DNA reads TGTGCCTGGAACCGGGCGGGACAGGGGAACACTGAAGCTTTCTTT. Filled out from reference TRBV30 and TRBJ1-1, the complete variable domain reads SQTIHQWPATLVQPVGSPLSLECTVEGTSNPNLYWYRQAAGRGLQLLFYSVGIGQISSEVPQNLSASRPQDRQFILSSKKLLLSDSGFYLCAWNRAGQGNTEAFFGQGTRLTVV.

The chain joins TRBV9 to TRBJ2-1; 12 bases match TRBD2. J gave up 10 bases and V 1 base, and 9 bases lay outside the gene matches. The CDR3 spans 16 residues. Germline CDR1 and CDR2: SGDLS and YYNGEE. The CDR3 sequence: CASSVLPSGGAGEQFF. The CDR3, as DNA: TGTGCCAGCAGCGTATTGCCTAGCGGGGGGGCCGGGGAGCAGTTCTTC.

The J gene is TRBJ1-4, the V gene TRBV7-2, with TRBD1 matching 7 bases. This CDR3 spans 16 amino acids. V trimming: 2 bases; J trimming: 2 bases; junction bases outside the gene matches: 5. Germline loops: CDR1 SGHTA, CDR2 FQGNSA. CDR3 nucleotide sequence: TGTGCCAGCAGCTTAATGGCAGGGGGGACTAATGAAAAACTGTTTTTT. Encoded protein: CASSLMAGGTNEKLFF.

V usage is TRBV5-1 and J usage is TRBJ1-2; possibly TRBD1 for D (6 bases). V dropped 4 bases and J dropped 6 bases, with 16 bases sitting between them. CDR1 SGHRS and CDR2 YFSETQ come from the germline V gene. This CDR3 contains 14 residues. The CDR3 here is CASSHEMGAHGYTF. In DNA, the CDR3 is TGCGCCAGCAGCCATGAGATGGGGGCCCATGGCTACACCTTC.

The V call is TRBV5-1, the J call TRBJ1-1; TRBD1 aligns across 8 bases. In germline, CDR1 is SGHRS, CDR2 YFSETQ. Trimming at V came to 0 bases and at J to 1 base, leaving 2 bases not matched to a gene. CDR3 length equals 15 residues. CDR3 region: CASSLDGQGNTEAFF. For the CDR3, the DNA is TGCGCCAGCAGCTTGGACGGACAGGGGAACACTGAAGCTTTCTTT.

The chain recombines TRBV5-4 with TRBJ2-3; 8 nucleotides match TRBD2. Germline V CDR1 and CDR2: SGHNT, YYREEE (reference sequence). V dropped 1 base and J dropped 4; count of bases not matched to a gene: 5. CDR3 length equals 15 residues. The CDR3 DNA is TGTGCCAGCAGCTTGAGAACTAGCGGAGCAGATACGCAGTATTTT. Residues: CASSLRTSGADTQYF. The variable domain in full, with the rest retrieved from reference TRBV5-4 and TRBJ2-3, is ETGVTQSPTHLIKTRGQQVTLRCSSQSGHNTVSWYQQALGQGPQFIFQYYREEENGRGNFPPRFSGLQFPNYSSELNVNALELDDSALYLCASSLRTSGADTQYFGPGTRLTVL.

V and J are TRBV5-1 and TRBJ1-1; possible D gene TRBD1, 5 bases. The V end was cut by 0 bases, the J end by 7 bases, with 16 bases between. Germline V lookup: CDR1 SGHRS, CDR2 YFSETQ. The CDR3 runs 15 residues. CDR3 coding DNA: TGCGCCAGCAGCTTGGTAGAGGGCGGGGGTGGTGAAGCTTTCTTT. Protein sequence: CASSLVEGGGGEAFF.